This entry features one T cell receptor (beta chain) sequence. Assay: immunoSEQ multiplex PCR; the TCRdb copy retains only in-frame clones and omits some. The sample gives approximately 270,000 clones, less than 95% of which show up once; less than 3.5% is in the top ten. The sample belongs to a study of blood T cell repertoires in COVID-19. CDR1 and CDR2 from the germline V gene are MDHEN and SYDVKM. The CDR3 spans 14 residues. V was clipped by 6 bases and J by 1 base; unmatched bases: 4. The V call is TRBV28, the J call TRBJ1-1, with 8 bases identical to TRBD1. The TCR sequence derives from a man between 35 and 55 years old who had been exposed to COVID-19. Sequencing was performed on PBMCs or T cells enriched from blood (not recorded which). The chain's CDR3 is CASSFGQGNTEAFF. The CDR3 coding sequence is TGTGCCAGCAGCTTCGGACAGGGGAACACTGAAGCTTTCTTT.